This T cell receptor (beta chain) was captured by sequencing in a study of blood T cell repertoires in COVID-19. Across the whole study: Both acute and convalescent COVID-19 samples were obtained from the United States, Italy and Spain. In each case, the material was cDNA or gDNA derived from T cells, B-cell-depleted T cells, or PBMCs.

Original methodology: Estimates of nucleated cell counts were drawn from the amplification of reference gene primers. Produced via immunoSEQ multiplex PCR; TCRdb's table is partial and in-frame only. For V, J and clone size, that table is used; D and trimming come from the DNA. The sample has hundreds of thousands of clones; more than 80% are singletons. CDR3 length: 15 residues. The ends lost 0 bases at V and 2 bases at J; junction bases unmatched: 6. The V gene's germline CDR1 is GTSNPN and CDR2 SVGIG (reference sequence). This TCR was recovered from a man in his forties with acute or convalescent COVID-19. The specimen was peripheral blood. The chain carries TRBV30 and TRBJ2-7; 8 bases map to TRBD2. The DNA of the CDR3 is TGTGCCTGGAGTGTACGAACTAGCGGACCCTACGAGCAGTACTTC. Translating it yields CAWSVRTSGPYEQYF.